The 20 T cell receptor beta chains below all came from one sample that was sequenced in a study of shared clonotypes between healthy human individuals. CD45RO-negative, CCR7-selected cells formed the naive CD8 fraction, which excluded terminally differentiated effector memory CD45RA+ cells. TCRdb keeps only in-frame clones here, not all; method: immunoSEQ multiplex PCR. The table has under 2,000,000 clones, roughly 94% seen once. The sequencing input was naive CD8+ T cells sorted from blood. These receptors originate from a man aged 18 to 30 in good health.

The chain couples TRBV2 to TRBJ1-1; D might be TRBD1 (6 bases). Per the germline V gene, CDR1 is SNHLY and CDR2 is FYNNEI. Trimming left V 10 bases short and J 2 bases short, with 20 bases between. The CDR3 covers 15 residues. CDR3 DNA sequence: TGTGCCACCTACAGGGAGGGAGATTTTAACACTGAAGCTTTCTTT. This codes for CATYREGDFNTEAFF.

V and J are TRBV7-9 and TRBJ1-3, with D unclear. Looked up from germline, CDR1 is SEHNR and CDR2 is FQNEAQ (reference sequence). Trimming stripped 8 bases from V and 0 bases from J, with 11 bases between. This CDR3 region has 14 residues. CDR3 DNA sequence: TGTGCCAGCGTTGCCGGCAACTCTGGAAACACCATATATTTT. It codes for CASVAGNSGNTIYF.

The chain is built from TRBV4-1 and TRBJ2-5; the D gene is possibly TRBD2 (6 bases). Germline CDR1 reads MGHRA; CDR2 reads YSYEKL. The CDR3 covers 13 residues. The V end was cut by 5 bases, the J end by 7 bases, with 14 bases between. DNA for the CDR3: TGCGCCAGCAGCTACAGCCCCGGGGGGACCCAGTACTTC. It is translated as CASSYSPGGTQYF.

V gene TRBV2 combines with J gene TRBJ1-5; D ambiguous. The CDR3 contains 14 residues. CDR1 is SNHLY, CDR2 FYNNEI, per germline. With 4 bases removed from V and 0 bases from J, the gap between germline ends came to 7 bases. CDR3 nucleotide sequence: TGTGCCAGCAGTGTTTACTATAGCAATCAGCCCCAGCATTTT. Protein sequence: CASSVYYSNQPQHF.

The chain joins TRBV10-3 to TRBJ2-7; D remains ambiguous. The CDR3 runs 14 residues. Germline values: CDR1 ENHRY, CDR2 SYGVKD. The V and J ends lost 7 bases and 0 bases respectively, with 13 bases between them. CDR3: CAITQDQGSYEQYF. The DNA of the CDR3 is TGTGCCATCACCCAGGATCAAGGCTCCTACGAGCAGTACTTC.

The rearrangement links TRBV13 to TRBJ1-1; 10 bases align to TRBD1. With 4 bases clipped from V and 3 bases from J, the junction kept 5 bases outside the gene matches. This CDR3 region has 15 residues. Germline V gene lookup returns CDR1 PRHDT and CDR2 FYEKMQ (reference sequence). The CDR3 DNA reads TGTGCCAGCAGCTCAAGGGGGACAGGGGACACTGAAGCTTTCTTT. It yields the protein CASSSRGTGDTEAFF.

The gene calls are TRBV29-1 and TRBJ2-3; perhaps TRBD1 as D (5 bases). V was trimmed by 4 bases and J by 1 base, leaving 9 bases between them. Looked up from germline, CDR1 is SQVTM and CDR2 is ANQGSEA. The CDR3 covers 13 residues. The DNA for the CDR3 is TGCAGCGTTGTTCCCAGGGGCACAGATACGCAGTATTTT. Protein: CSVVPRGTDTQYF.

The chain joins TRBV7-9 to TRBJ2-1; a possible D gene is TRBD2 (6 bases). The length of the CDR3 is 16 residues. Germline CDR1 reads SEHNR; CDR2 reads FQNEAQ (reference sequence). The ends were cut back, 0 bases at V and 4 bases at J, with 13 bases in the middle. CDR3 sequence reads: CASSLAHAGSYNEQFF. CDR3 sequence (DNA): TGTGCCAGCAGCTTAGCCCATGCGGGGTCATACAATGAGCAGTTCTTC.

As concerns this clone: The sample contains more than one DNA sequence encoding this CDR3. The rearrangement uses TRBV5-6 and TRBJ2-7; weak D call: TRBD2 (5 bases). V was shortened by 2 bases and J by 2 bases, with 8 bases between the two germline ends. Germline lookup yields CDR1 SGHDT and CDR2 YYEEEE. The CDR3 spans 13 residues. The CDR3 bases are TGTGCCAGCAGCTTTGGAGGTACCTACGAGCAGTACTTC. This encodes CASSFGGTYEQYF. Combining the CDR3 with reference TRBV5-6 and TRBJ2-7 gives the whole variable domain DAGVTQSPTHLIKTRGQQVTLRCSPKSGHDTVSWYQQALGQGPQFIFQYYEEEERQRGNFPDRFSGHQFPNYSSELNVNALLLGDSALYLCASSFGGTYEQYFGPGTRLTVT.

CDR3 sequence reads: CASSIYSGHLYEQYF. As DNA, the CDR3 is TGTGCCAGTAGTATATACTCGGGACACCTCTACGAGCAGTACTTC. This rearrangement joins TRBV19 to TRBJ2-7, with D tentatively TRBD1 (6 bases). This CDR3 is built from 15 residues. V was cut by 2 bases and J by 3 bases, with 14 bases left in between. The germline CDR1 and CDR2 sequences are LNHDA and SQIVND (reference sequence).

J is TRBJ1-3 and V is TRBV4-3; unclear D gene. Germline V gives CDR1 LGHNA, CDR2 YSLEER. V was clipped by 5 bases and J by 2 bases, with 13 bases between them. The CDR3 extends over 15 amino acids. The CDR3 nucleotides read TGCGCCAGCAGCGAAGGGTCTTTAGCTGGAAACACCATATATTTT. It codes for CASSEGSLAGNTIYF.

The chain uses TRBV14 and TRBJ2-1; D tentatively reads TRBD1 or TRBD2 (5 bases each). This CDR3 spans 18 amino acids. Germline loops: CDR1 SGHDN, CDR2 FVKESK. The V end was cut by 6 bases, the J end by 0 bases, with 21 bases between. CDR3 sequence: CASSHPEGLGDSYNEQFF. CDR3 bases: TGTGCCAGCAGTCATCCAGAGGGGCTCGGAGACTCCTACAATGAGCAGTTCTTC.

The V and J genes are TRBV5-6 and TRBJ2-7, with 9 positions matching TRBD2. Losses at the gene ends were 0 bases for V and 4 bases for J; bases not matched to a gene: 5. Germline CDR1 and CDR2: SGHDT and YYEEEE. This CDR3 region has 15 residues. The CDR3 loop reads CASSLGLADVYEQYF. The CDR3, as DNA: TGTGCCAGCAGCTTGGGACTAGCGGATGTTTACGAGCAGTACTTC.

With respect to this clone: This sample also contains other DNA sequences that code for the same CDR3. The chain has TRBV28 and TRBJ2-2, with D possibly matching TRBD1 (6 bases). Trimming shortened V by 1 base and J by 7 bases, and 10 bases separated the two germline ends. Germline V CDR1 and CDR2: MDHEN, SYDVKM. The length of the CDR3 is 14 residues. CDR3 protein: CASSLLGGSGELFF. The CDR3 DNA reads as TGTGCCAGCAGTTTATTAGGGGGAAGCGGGGAGCTGTTTTTT. Looking up the rest from reference TRBV28 and TRBJ2-2 gives the full variable domain: DVKVTQSSRYLVKRTGEKVFLECVQDMDHENMFWYRQDPGLGLRLIYFSYDVKMKEKGDIPEGYSVSREKKERFSLILESASTNQTSMYLCASSLLGGSGELFFGEGSRLTVL.

V and J are TRBV6-1 and TRBJ2-7; perhaps TRBD2 as D (6 bases). Germline lookup yields CDR1 MNHNS and CDR2 SASEGT. The CDR3 is 13 residues long. Trimming cost V 2 bases and J 3 bases, with 8 bases left between them. CDR3 region: CASSEWGVYEQYF. As DNA, the CDR3 is TGTGCCAGCAGTGAATGGGGGGTCTACGAGCAGTACTTC.

The J gene is TRBJ2-3, the V gene TRBV9; TRBD1 matches at 9 bases. This CDR3 has 14 amino acids. The germline V gene has CDR1 SGDLS and CDR2 YYNGEE. V lost 3 bases, J lost 5 bases, and 4 bases stayed unmatched. DNA of the CDR3: TGTGCCAGCAGCGAACAGGGGGCAGAAGATACGCAGTATTTT. Its translation is CASSEQGAEDTQYF.

The CDR3 sequence: CASSRLLRGVPPGANVLTF. In DNA form, the CDR3 reads TGTGCCAGCAGCCGCCTCCTCAGGGGGGTCCCCCCCGGGGCCAACGTCCTGACTTTC. The chain couples TRBV4-2 to TRBJ2-6; maybe TRBD1 (7 bases). Between the trimmed V and J ends, which lost 4 bases and 4 bases, there was a span of 23 bases. This CDR3 contains 19 residues. The germline V gene has CDR1 LGHNA and CDR2 YNFKEQ.

V is TRBV27 and J is TRBJ2-1; maybe TRBD2 (5 bases). The CDR3 is made up of 15 amino acids. V dropped 4 bases and J dropped 2 bases, with 12 bases sitting between them. The germline gives CDR1 MNHEY, CDR2 SMNVEV (reference sequence). CDR3 bases: TGTGCCAGCAGTTACTTGGACTCCACCTACAATGAGCAGTTCTTC. Translated: CASSYLDSTYNEQFF.

The chain recombines TRBV7-8 with TRBJ2-7; D is uncertain. CDR3 size: 15 residues. The V gene's germline CDR1 is SGHVS and CDR2 FQNEAQ. V was cut by 1 base and J by 2 bases, with 12 bases left in between. CDR3 sequence (DNA): TGTGCCAGCAGCTTAGGTTTAGCAGCTACCTACGAGCAGTACTTC. Encoded protein: CASSLGLAATYEQYF.

The chain recombines TRBV6-5 with TRBJ2-7; maybe TRBD1 (6 bases). Looked up from germline, CDR1 is MNHEY and CDR2 is SVGAGI. The germline V and J ends were trimmed by 5 bases and 2 bases, with 16 bases remaining between them. The CDR3 is made up of 15 amino acids. CDR3 residues: CASSKQGYEAYEQYF. CDR3 coding DNA: TGTGCCAGCAGTAAGCAGGGGTATGAGGCCTACGAGCAGTACTTC.